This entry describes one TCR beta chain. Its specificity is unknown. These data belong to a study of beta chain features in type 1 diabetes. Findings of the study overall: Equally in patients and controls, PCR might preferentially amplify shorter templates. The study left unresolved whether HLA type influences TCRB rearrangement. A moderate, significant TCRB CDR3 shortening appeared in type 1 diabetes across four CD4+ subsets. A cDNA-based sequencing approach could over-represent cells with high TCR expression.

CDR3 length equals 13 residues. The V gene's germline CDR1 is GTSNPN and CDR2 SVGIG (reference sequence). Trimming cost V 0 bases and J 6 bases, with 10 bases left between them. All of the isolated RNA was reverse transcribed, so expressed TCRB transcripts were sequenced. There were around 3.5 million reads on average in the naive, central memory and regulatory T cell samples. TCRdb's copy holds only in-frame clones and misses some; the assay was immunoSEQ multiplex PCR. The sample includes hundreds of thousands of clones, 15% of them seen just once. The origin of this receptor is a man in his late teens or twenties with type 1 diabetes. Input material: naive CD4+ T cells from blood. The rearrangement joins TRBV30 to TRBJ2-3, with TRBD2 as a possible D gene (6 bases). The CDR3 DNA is TGTGCCTGGAGTGTGGGCGGGGTCGATACGCAGTATTTT. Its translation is CAWSVGGVDTQYF.